This TCR beta chain was observed in a study of blood T cells in healthy people across ages. Study results and caveats: In older individuals, TCR beta diversity per million T cells was lower, falling roughly linearly with age.

The donors, aged roughly 6 to 100, were healthy Caucasians from Russia. A sample-barcoded 5' primer and a J-beta primer mix were used in a second PCR of roughly 6 to 12 cycles. All cDNA molecules were each tagged by a template-switch adaptor with 12 random nucleotides. TCRdb processed the 5' RACE reads anew with MiXCR; each CDR3 protein has one entry. In the table there are 2 million or so distinct CDR3 sequences, roughly 52% of which are singletons. J gave up 2 bases and V 3 bases, and 6 bases lay outside the gene matches. Germline-derived CDR1 and CDR2 are SGHAT and FQNNGV. The length of the CDR3 is 16 residues. This clonotype was found a few times. Its antigen is not known.

Sequencing was carried out using blood. The sequence was collected from a woman aged 40 to 50 in good health. The V gene is TRBV11-2, the J gene TRBJ2-4; 8 positions match TRBD2. CDR3 sequence reads: CASSFAIAGTKNIQYF. In DNA, the CDR3 is TGTGCCAGCAGCTTCGCGATAGCGGGGACCAAAAACATTCAGTACTTC.